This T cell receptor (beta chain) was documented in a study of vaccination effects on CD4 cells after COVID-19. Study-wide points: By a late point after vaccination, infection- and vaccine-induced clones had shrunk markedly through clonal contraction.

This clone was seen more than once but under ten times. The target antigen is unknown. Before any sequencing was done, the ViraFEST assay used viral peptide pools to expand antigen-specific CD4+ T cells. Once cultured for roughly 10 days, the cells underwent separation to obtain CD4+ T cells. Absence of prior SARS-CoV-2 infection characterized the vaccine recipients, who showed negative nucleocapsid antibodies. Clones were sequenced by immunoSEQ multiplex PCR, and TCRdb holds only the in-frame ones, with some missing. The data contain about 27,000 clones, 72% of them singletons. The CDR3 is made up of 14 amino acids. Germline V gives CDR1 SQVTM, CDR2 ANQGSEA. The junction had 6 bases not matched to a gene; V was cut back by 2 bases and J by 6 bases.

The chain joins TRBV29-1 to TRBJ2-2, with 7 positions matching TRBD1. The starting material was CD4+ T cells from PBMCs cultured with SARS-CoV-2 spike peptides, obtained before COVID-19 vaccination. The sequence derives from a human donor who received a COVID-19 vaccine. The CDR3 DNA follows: TGCAGCGTTGAAAATCCCGGGACAGCCGGGGAGCTGTTTTTT. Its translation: CSVENPGTAGELFF.